Each of the 17 T cell receptor beta chains below was sequenced from the same sample in a study of yellow fever vaccine responses in identical twins. TCRdb fed the RT-PCR reads into MiXCR, producing one record per CDR3 protein. The sample carries 20,000 or so distinct CDR3 sequences, around 72% recorded once. The sample in question was T cells from blood (PBMCs), unsorted or a sorted subset (not recorded which), obtained before or after yellow fever vaccination (not recorded which). The receptor source for this set is a woman under 30 who received the yellow fever vaccine.

This clonotype has a handful of counts. This chain joins TRBV23-1 and TRBJ1-5, with D hard to call. TRBV23-1 is annotated as an ORF whose role is uncertain. The CDR3 sequence is 16 residues long. Trimming cost V 2 bases and J 0 bases, with 11 bases left between them. The CDR3 spells CASSQRVENSNQPQHF. DNA of the CDR3: TGCGCCAGCAGTCAAAGGGTGGAGAATAGCAATCAGCCCCAGCATTTT.

This rearrangement joins TRBV12-1 to TRBJ2-3; no check of the table's D call, TRBD2, against the DNA was made. TRBV12-1 is assigned pseudogene status. This CDR3 has 15 residues. The CDR3 DNA reads TGTGCCAGCAGCTCCCTACTAGACCCCACAGATACGCAGTATTTT. Its translation is CASSSLLDPTDTQYF.

A few counts support this clonotype. CDR3 amino acids: CAIRKTPGETQYF. The CDR3 nucleotides read TGTGCCATCAGGAAGACGCCTGGGGAGACCCAGTACTTC. The chain carries TRBV10-3 and TRBJ2-5; no reliable D call. Germline lookup yields CDR1 ENHRY and CDR2 SYGVKD. The V end was cut by 6 bases, the J end by 5 bases, with 13 bases between. The CDR3 covers 13 residues.

The chain is built from TRBV11-1 and TRBJ2-2; weak D call: TRBD2 (5 bases). The CDR3 contains 15 residues. Germline V lookup: CDR1 SGHAT, CDR2 FQDESV (reference sequence). V lost 5 bases and J lost 7, with 17 bases in between. CDR3 amino acids: CASSPPGSSGGELFF. The CDR3 DNA reads as TGTGCCAGCAGCCCGCCGGGATCGAGTGGCGGGGAGCTGTTTTTT.

The V call is TRBV18, the J call TRBJ1-1; D unclear. Germline V CDR1 and CDR2: KGHSH, LQKENI. This CDR3 contains 12 residues. The V and J ends lost 4 bases and 0 bases respectively, with 3 bases between them. This chain's CDR3 is CASSLMNTEAFF. The CDR3 DNA sequence: TGTGCCAGCTCACTCATGAACACTGAAGCTTTCTTT. The full variable domain, in which reference TRBV18 and TRBJ1-1 provide the parts outside the CDR3, is NAGVMQNPRHLVRRRGQEARLRCSPMKGHSHVYWYRQLPEEGLKFMVYLQKENIIDESGMPKERFSAEFPKEGPSILRIQQVVRGDSAAYFCASSLMNTEAFFGQGTRLTVV.

The chain has TRBV7-7 and TRBJ2-1; 9 bases align to TRBD2. This CDR3 contains 15 residues. Germline V CDR1 and CDR2: SSHAT, FNYEAQ (reference sequence). V was clipped by 3 bases and J by 8 bases; unmatched bases: 8. CDR3 sequence: CASSLSSGVGDEQFF. The CDR3 DNA reads TGTGCCAGCAGCTTGTCTAGCGGGGTAGGGGATGAGCAGTTCTTC.

This clonotype was counted a few times. The genes are TRBV18 and TRBJ1-1; possible D gene TRBD1, 5 bases. In germline, CDR1 is KGHSH, CDR2 LQKENI. The CDR3 length is 12 residues. V lost 5 bases, J lost 6 bases, and 10 bases lay in between. CDR3 bases: TGTGCCAGCTCATCTCAGGGACCTGAAGCTTTCTTT. Encoded protein: CASSSQGPEAFF.

The chain employs TRBV18 and TRBJ2-7; the D is unclear. This CDR3 contains 14 residues. Germline CDR1 and CDR2: KGHSH and LQKENI. The ends were cut back, 6 bases at V and 3 bases at J, with 15 bases in the middle. The CDR3 sequence: CASSQTPTSYEQYF. CDR3 in DNA: TGTGCCAGCTCTCAAACTCCGACAAGCTACGAGCAGTACTTC.

V and J are TRBV28 and TRBJ2-7; TRBD2 aligns across 10 bases. CDR3 length: 14 amino acids. The germline V gene has CDR1 MDHEN and CDR2 SYDVKM. J gave up 2 bases and V 8 bases, and 6 bases lay outside the gene matches. CDR3 amino acids: CASFRTSGTYEQYF. CDR3 in DNA: TGTGCCAGCTTCAGGACTAGCGGAACCTACGAGCAGTACTTC.

The rearrangement uses TRBV11-1 and TRBJ2-5; TRBD1 aligns across 12 bases. The ends lost 4 bases at V and 1 base at J; junction bases unmatched: 7. In germline, CDR1 is SGHAT, CDR2 FQDESV (reference sequence). The CDR3 runs 17 residues. The chain's CDR3 is CASSSLRDRGPQETQYF. CDR3 DNA: TGTGCCAGCAGCTCCCTCCGGGACAGGGGGCCCCAAGAGACCCAGTACTTC.

The gene calls are TRBV15 and TRBJ2-7; 11 bases map to TRBD2. CDR3 length: 16 residues. Germline V gene lookup returns CDR1 LNHNV and CDR2 YYDKDF (reference sequence). The V gene end was trimmed by 0 bases and the J gene end by 7 bases; junction bases not matched to a gene: 8. The CDR3 region has the DNA TGTGCCACCAGCAGAGATGTAGCGGGAGGGCCGGGGGAGCAGTACTTC. Its protein is CATSRDVAGGPGEQYF.

The rearrangement uses TRBV28 and TRBJ1-5, with D hard to call. Germline V gene data show CDR1 as MDHEN and CDR2 as SYDVKM. The CDR3 is 14 amino acids. Trimming took 7 bases from V and 3 from J, leaving 13 bases between them. CDR3 coding DNA: TGTGCCAGCACTTCTATAGGGCTCAATCAGCCCCAGCATTTT. Translating gives CASTSIGLNQPQHF.

The chain is built from TRBV9 and TRBJ1-3; 8 bases fit TRBD1. The junction had 9 bases not matched to a gene; V was cut back by 4 bases and J by 6 bases. Germline assignment: CDR1 SGDLS and CDR2 YYNGEE. The CDR3 has 15 residues. CDR3 bases: TGTGCCAGCAGCCCCGGACAGGGTCGCGCAAACACCATATATTTT. It codes for CASSPGQGRANTIYF.

The chain uses TRBV9 and TRBJ2-1; D not certain. This CDR3 has 15 residues. Trimming took off 0 bases at V and 0 bases at J, with 7 bases between the two ends. Germline V gene lookup returns CDR1 SGDLS and CDR2 YYNGEE. The CDR3 sequence is CASSVDGTSYNEQFF. The CDR3 DNA is TGTGCCAGCAGCGTAGATGGAACCTCCTACAATGAGCAGTTCTTC.

The rearrangement joins TRBV20-1 to TRBJ2-5, with D perhaps TRBD2 (6 bases). V shed 3 bases and J shed 5 bases, with 7 bases lying between them. There are 11 residues in the CDR3. Germline assignment: CDR1 DFQATT and CDR2 SNEGSKA (reference sequence). DNA for the CDR3: TGCAGTGCTAGGGCGGGGGAGACCCAGTACTTC. Residues: CSARAGETQYF.

V is TRBV23-1 and J is TRBJ2-6; tentative D call: TRBD1 (6 bases). TRBV23-1 is an ORF; its function is uncertain. The CDR3 is 18 amino acids. V lost 6 bases and J 2 bases, leaving 20 bases between the germline ends. The CDR3 loop reads CASRRTALEFTGANVLTF. DNA of the CDR3: TGCGCCAGCAGGCGGACAGCATTGGAATTCACTGGGGCCAACGTCCTGACTTTC.

The rearrangement links TRBV29-1 to TRBJ2-2; 15 bases fit TRBD2. The V gene end was trimmed by 6 bases and the J gene end by 4 bases; junction bases not matched to a gene: 9. Germline-derived CDR1 and CDR2 are SQVTM and ANQGSEA. This CDR3 is 17 amino acids long. The CDR3: CSVGRPGLAGGTGELFF. CDR3 nucleotide sequence: TGCAGCGTGGGACGTCCGGGACTAGCGGGAGGCACCGGGGAGCTGTTTTTT.